The clone carrying this T cell receptor beta chain showed up just once. The antigen is not known. The data belong to a study of PD-1 blockade in classical Hodgkin lymphoma. The sample's time point: cycle 4 day 1 (C4D1), after more than five weeks of nivolumab. Each patient relapsed following autologous stem cell transplantation, and prior brentuximab vedotin exposure differed. When best responses were assessed, they were complete response, partial response or progressive disease. Study results and limitations: Compared with baseline, CD4+ but not CD8+ TCR diversity had risen significantly by C4D1. Similar baseline diversity was found in complete responders and newly diagnosed patients. Newly diagnosed patients were reported to start with lower TCR diversity than healthy donors.

Germline V lookup: CDR1 MNHEY, CDR2 SVGAGI. This CDR3 region has 14 residues. J was trimmed by 10 bases and V by 2 bases; bases with no gene match: 4. The assay was immunoSEQ multiplex PCR, and TCRdb's table has in-frame clones only and misses some. The sample includes under 35,000 clones, 72% of them seen just once. The sequencing used peripheral blood mononuclear cells (PBMCs), collected before the fourth cycle of nivolumab. This chain connects TRBV6-5 to TRBJ1-6, with 8 bases identical to TRBD1. The receptor was isolated from a human donor with classical Hodgkin lymphoma. CDR3 in amino acids: CASSYPGGESPLHF. The CDR3 DNA sequence: TGTGCCAGCAGTTACCCAGGGGGCGAATCACCCCTCCACTTT.